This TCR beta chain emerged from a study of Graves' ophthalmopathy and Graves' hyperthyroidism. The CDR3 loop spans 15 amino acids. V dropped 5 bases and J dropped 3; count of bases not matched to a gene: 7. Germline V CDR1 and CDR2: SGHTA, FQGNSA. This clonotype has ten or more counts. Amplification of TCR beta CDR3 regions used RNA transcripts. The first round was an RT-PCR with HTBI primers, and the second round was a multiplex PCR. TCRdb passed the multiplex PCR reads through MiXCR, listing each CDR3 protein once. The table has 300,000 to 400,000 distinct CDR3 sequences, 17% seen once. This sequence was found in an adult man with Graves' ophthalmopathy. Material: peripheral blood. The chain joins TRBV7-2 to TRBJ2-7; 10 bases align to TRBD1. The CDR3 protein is CASSRDRGRIYEQYF. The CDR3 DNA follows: TGTGCCAGCAGCAGAGACAGGGGGCGTATCTACGAGCAGTACTTC.